The rows below give T cell receptor beta chains drawn from one sample of a study of T cells after yellow fever vaccination. TCRdb re-called the 5' RACE reads through MiXCR, storing one row per CDR3 protein. The table lists a few hundred thousand distinct CDR3 sequences, about 7.8% of them singletons, with roughly a sixth in the top ten. Sequences were derived from PBMCs, sampled roughly seven weeks after the first yellow fever vaccination. The receptors were gathered from a man aged 18 to 35 who received the YFV17D yellow fever vaccine. The CDR3 runs from the conserved cysteine through the conserved F or W. Where a row states a size, it is once, few, many or the class of an expanded clone; other rows omit it.

len: 14
v_gene: TRBV20-1
abundance: few
CDR3aa: CSARLAGERDTQYF

len: 16
v_gene: TRBV28
abundance: many
CDR3aa: CASSSTRQERAYEQYF

len: 17
v_gene: TRBV6-2/TRBV6-3
abundance: few
CDR3aa: CASRSDSGTWISYEQYF

len: 17
v_gene: TRBV7-3
abundance: many
CDR3aa: CASSRLAGASSYNEQFF

len: 13
v_gene: TRBV5-5
abundance: many
CDR3aa: CASSFARQEQAFF

len: 15
v_gene: TRBV7-2
abundance: -
CDR3aa: CASSVGTGTYNEQFF

len: 14
v_gene: TRBV7-3
abundance: few
CDR3aa: CASSFGGPDNEQFF

len: 12
v_gene: TRBV6-5
abundance: many
CDR3aa: CASSHRGNEQFF

len: 16
v_gene: TRBV7-2
abundance: -
CDR3aa: CASSRDYRTNTGELFF

len: 16
v_gene: TRBV5-1
abundance: -
CDR3aa: CASSLAGVGGVPEAFF

len: 14
v_gene: TRBV18
abundance: few
CDR3aa: CASSPGTSQETQYF

len: 15
v_gene: TRBV20-1
abundance: many
CDR3aa: CSAARGSSYNSPLHF

len: 14
v_gene: TRBV5-6
abundance: few
CDR3aa: CASRPRGVRETQYF

len: 14
v_gene: TRBV12-3/TRBV12-4
abundance: many
CDR3aa: CASSPRTNTDTQYF

len: 14
v_gene: TRBV3-1
abundance: few
CDR3aa: CASTPNSGGAEQYF

len: 16
v_gene: TRBV5-5
abundance: -
CDR3aa: CASSYSIQLMIYGYTF

len: 17
v_gene: TRBV5-1
abundance: -
CDR3aa: CASSHLPMTTRKTEAFF

len: 14
v_gene: TRBV28
abundance: -
CDR3aa: CASSGAGTDYGYTF

len: 14
v_gene: TRBV12-3/TRBV12-4
abundance: -
CDR3aa: CASSLGRGRHGYTF

len: 14
v_gene: TRBV6-5
abundance: few
CDR3aa: CASSYDPRDSPLHF

len: 13
v_gene: TRBV7-2
abundance: few
CDR3aa: CASRFAGGDEQFF

len: 14
v_gene: TRBV28
abundance: few
CDR3aa: CASSGGGNTDTQYF

len: 11
v_gene: TRBV4-1
abundance: many
CDR3aa: CASSRAGELFF

len: 15
v_gene: TRBV20-1
abundance: -
CDR3aa: CSARDAGTGDEKLFF

len: 14
v_gene: TRBV4-3
abundance: -
CDR3aa: CASTKEPGTDTQYF

len: 16
v_gene: TRBV7-2
abundance: few
CDR3aa: CASSLDPAGLGNTIYF

len: 15
v_gene: TRBV5-4
abundance: -
CDR3aa: CASSLDPSVPSEQFF

len: 14
v_gene: TRBV10-3
abundance: few
CDR3aa: CAISVRADNTEAFF

len: 12
v_gene: TRBV20-1
abundance: -
CDR3aa: CSAPITNTEAFF